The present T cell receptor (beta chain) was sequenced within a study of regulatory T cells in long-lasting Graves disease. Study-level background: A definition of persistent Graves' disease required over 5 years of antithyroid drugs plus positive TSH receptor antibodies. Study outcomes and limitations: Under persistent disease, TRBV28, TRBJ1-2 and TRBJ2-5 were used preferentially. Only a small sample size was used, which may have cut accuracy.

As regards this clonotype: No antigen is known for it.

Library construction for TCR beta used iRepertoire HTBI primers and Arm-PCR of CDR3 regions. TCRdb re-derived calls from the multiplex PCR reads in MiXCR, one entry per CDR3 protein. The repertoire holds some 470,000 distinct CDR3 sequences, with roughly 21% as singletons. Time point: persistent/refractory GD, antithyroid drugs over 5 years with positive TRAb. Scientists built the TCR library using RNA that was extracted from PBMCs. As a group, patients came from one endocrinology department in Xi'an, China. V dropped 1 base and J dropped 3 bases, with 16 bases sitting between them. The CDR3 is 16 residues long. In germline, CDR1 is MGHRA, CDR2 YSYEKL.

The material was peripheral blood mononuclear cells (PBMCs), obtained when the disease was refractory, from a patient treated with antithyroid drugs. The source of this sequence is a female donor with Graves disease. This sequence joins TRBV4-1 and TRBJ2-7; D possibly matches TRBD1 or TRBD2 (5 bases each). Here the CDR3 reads CASSQVGPRGIYEQYF. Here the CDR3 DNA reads TGCGCCAGCAGCCAAGTGGGGCCGAGGGGAATCTACGAGCAGTACTTC.